The source of this T cell receptor (beta chain) is a study of blood T cell repertoires in COVID-19. As for the study in general: Sites across the United States, Italy and Spain contributed samples from acute and convalescent COVID-19. In each case, the material was cDNA or gDNA derived from T cells, B-cell-depleted T cells, or PBMCs.

CDR1 ENHRY and CDR2 SYGVKD come from the germline V gene. Trimming cost V 3 bases and J 9 bases; bases outside gene matches: 9. The CDR3 totals 15 residues. Study processing details: Counts of nucleated cells, estimated from reference gene primer amplification, were obtained. The table came from immunoSEQ multiplex PCR; TCRdb's copy has only in-frame clones and leaves some out. The V and J calls and clone size were taken over from that table, and D and trimming were inferred from the DNA. The table has about 270,000 clones, about nine tenths seen once. The V and J genes are TRBV10-3 and TRBJ2-1; 9 nucleotides match TRBD2. Sequences were obtained from peripheral blood. This clonotype was sampled from a middle-aged man with active or convalescent COVID-19. The CDR3 is CAISDVAGAILEQFF. The CDR3 DNA is TGTGCCATCAGTGATGTAGCGGGGGCCATTCTTGAGCAGTTCTTC.